One sample yielded the 7 T cell receptor beta chains listed below, sequenced in a study of tumor-infiltrating lymphocytes in oesophageal squamous cell carcinoma. TCRdb processed the PCR reads anew with MiXCR; each CDR3 protein has one entry. The profile shows 10,000 to 15,000 distinct CDR3 sequences, about 55% of them singletons. The specimen sequenced was esophageal tumor tissue. The receptors come from a female donor with esophageal squamous cell carcinoma.

The chain uses TRBV7-6 and TRBJ1-2; D not resolved. Germline assignment: CDR1 SGHVS and CDR2 FNYEAQ. The V end lost 3 bases, the J end lost 3 bases, and 17 bases lay between the germline ends. CDR3 length: 16 residues. CDR3 nucleotides: TGTGCCAGCAGCTTGGGCCCCCGTTGGGCAGACTATGGCTACACCTTC. This translates into CASSLGPRWADYGYTF.

V and J are TRBV6-8 and TRBJ2-3, with 7 nucleotides matching TRBD2. Judging by the DNA end, TRBJ2-5 fits better; the J call may be wrong. Germline CDR1 and CDR2: MNHGY and SAAAGT. The CDR3 covers 15 residues. The CDR3 DNA follows: TGTGCCAGCAGTTACCCGGGAGGCCCCCAAGAGACCCAGTACTTC. It encodes CASSYPGGPQETQYF.

This sequence joins TRBV7-9 and TRBJ2-2, with D unclear. Germline CDR1 SEHNR, CDR2 FQNEAQ (reference sequence). V lost 1 base to trimming and J lost 3 bases, with 3 bases between them. The CDR3 sequence is 13 residues long. The DNA of the CDR3 is TGTGCCAGCAGCTTAGTGGACACCGGGGAGCTGTTTTTT. Its protein is CASSLVDTGELFF.

As regards this clonotype: The CDR3 carries no conserved terminal phenylalanine or tryptophan, so it likely arises from a read error. It is unclear where the CDR3 begins or ends on the DNA, so no DNA is shown, and the CDR3 is as TCRdb lists it. The gene calls are TRBV7-2 and TRBJ2-7. The CDR3 length is 8 residues, termini included. The germline CDR1 and CDR2 sequences are SGHTA and FQGNSA. CDR3 in amino acids: CASSTRLS.

The chain joins TRBV7-2 to TRBJ2-1, with 8 bases identical to TRBD1. V shed 1 base and J 2 bases; nucleotides not matched to a gene: 4. Germline loops: CDR1 SGHTA, CDR2 FQGNSA. The CDR3 has 16 residues. The CDR3 sequence is CASSLVARGPYNEQFF. The CDR3 DNA follows: TGTGCCAGCAGCTTAGTCGCCAGGGGGCCCTACAATGAGCAGTTCTTC.

Of note for this clonotype: The conserved phenylalanine or tryptophan is not found at the CDR3 terminus, so this likely reflects a read error. The limits of the CDR3 on the DNA are not certain, so only TCRdb's listed CDR3 is given. V gene TRBV7-2 combines with J gene TRBJ1-1; TRBD1 is the table's D call, not checked against the DNA. Germline lookup yields CDR1 SGHTA and CDR2 FQGNSA. Including both end residues, the CDR3 is 16 amino acids long. CDR3 protein: CASRIAGGERPSTSAP.

The gene calls are TRBV30 and TRBJ2-1; D ambiguous. The J call is in doubt because the DNA end fits TRBJ2-7 better. CDR1 GTSNPN and CDR2 SVGIG come from the germline V gene (reference sequence). This CDR3 is 14 amino acids long. Here the CDR3 DNA reads TGTGCCTGGAGCCGAGGACGGAGAATCTACGAGCAGTACTTC. It is translated as CAWSRGRRIYEQYF.